The sequence of this T cell receptor beta chain was determined in a study of blood T cells in healthy people across ages. Study results and limitations: Diversity of TCR beta per million T cells declined in a roughly linear way with age. There were more naive CD4+ cells and higher diversity in long-lived donors than in aged donors.

With regard to this clonotype: The antigen is unknown. The germline gene is not matched at one end of the junction; a read error may be the cause.

Using a J-beta primer mix together with a sample-barcoded 5' primer, a second PCR was run for roughly 7 to 12 cycles. Sequencing of every sample gave 3 million or more CDR3-containing paired-end reads. TCRdb fed the 5' RACE reads into MiXCR, producing one record per CDR3 protein. Of 1.8 million or so distinct CDR3 sequences in the sample, about two fifths were seen once. Per germline, CDR1 SGHTA and CDR2 FQGNSA. CDR3 length equals 13 residues. This TCR came from a human donor in good health. The V and J genes are TRBV7-2 and TRBJ1-1, with D uncertain. What was sequenced was blood. The CDR3 nucleotides read TGTGCCAGCAGCTTAGGACCGGTTACTGAGGCTTTCTTT. Protein sequence: CASSLGPVTEAFF.